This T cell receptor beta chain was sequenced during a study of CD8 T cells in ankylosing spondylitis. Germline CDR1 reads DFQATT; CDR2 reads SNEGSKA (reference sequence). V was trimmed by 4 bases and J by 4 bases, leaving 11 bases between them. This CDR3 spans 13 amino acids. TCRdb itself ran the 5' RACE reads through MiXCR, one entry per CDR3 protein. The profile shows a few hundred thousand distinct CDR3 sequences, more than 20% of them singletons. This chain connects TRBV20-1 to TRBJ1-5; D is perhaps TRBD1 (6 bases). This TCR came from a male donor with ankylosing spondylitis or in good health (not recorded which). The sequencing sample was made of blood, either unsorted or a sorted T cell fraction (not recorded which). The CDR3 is CSANQGRNQPQHF. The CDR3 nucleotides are TGCAGTGCTAATCAGGGGAGGAATCAGCCCCAGCATTTT.